These 21 T cell receptor beta chains originate from one sample sequenced in a study of blood T cell repertoires in COVID-19. The method was immunoSEQ multiplex PCR; TCRdb's version includes in-frame clones alone and lacks a portion of them. The sample includes 150,000 to 160,000 clones, 80% of them seen just once. The material sequenced was peripheral blood. These receptors all come from a man between 60 and 70 years old with acute or convalescent COVID-19.

The chain recombines TRBV7-3 with TRBJ1-2; 8 nucleotides line up with TRBD1. The CDR3 totals 14 residues. Looked up from germline, CDR1 is SGHTA and CDR2 is FQGTGA. Germline trimming cut 2 bases from V and 9 bases from J; bases unmatched to any gene: 8. The CDR3 is CASSLGGTGQSYTF. The CDR3 nucleotides are TGTGCCAGCAGCTTAGGAGGGACAGGTCAGAGCTACACCTTC.

This rearrangement joins TRBV6-6 to TRBJ2-3, with D perhaps matching TRBD2 (5 bases). The CDR3 contains 16 residues. CDR1 and CDR2 (germline): MNHNY, SVGAGI (reference sequence). Trimming took 6 bases from V and 0 from J, leaving 16 bases between them. The CDR3 bases are TGTGCCAGCAGCCCCCCGGGCGGGCTTAGCACAGATACGCAGTATTTT. Translation gives CASSPPGGLSTDTQYF.

This rearrangement joins TRBV3-1 (or the pseudogene TRBV3-2) to TRBJ1-3; 8 positions agree with TRBD1. V gave up 1 base and J gave up 3 bases; unmatched junction bases: 2. The CDR3 is 15 residues long. Germline V gene data show CDR1 as LGHDT and CDR2 as YNNKEL (reference sequence). CDR3 residues: CASSQGTGLGNTIYF. The DNA of the CDR3 is TGTGCCAGCAGCCAAGGGACAGGGCTTGGAAACACCATATATTTT.

V usage is TRBV5-1 and J usage is TRBJ1-2; 8 positions match TRBD1. The CDR3 contains 14 residues. V was clipped by 3 bases and J by 4 bases; unmatched bases: 5. The V gene's germline CDR1 is SGHRS and CDR2 YFSETQ. The CDR3 reads CASSSDRGFYGYTF. The CDR3 DNA is TGCGCCAGCAGCTCCGACAGGGGATTCTATGGCTACACCTTC.

This chain connects TRBV3-1 (or the pseudogene TRBV3-2) to TRBJ2-1, with D perhaps matching TRBD2 (6 bases). Germline CDR1 is LGHDT and CDR2 is YNNKEL (reference sequence). The CDR3 runs to 14 residues. Trimming took off 4 bases at V and 6 bases at J, with 13 bases between the two ends. The CDR3 region is CASSPRTTSNEQFF. CDR3 sequence (DNA): TGTGCCAGCAGCCCTCGGACTACTAGCAATGAGCAGTTCTTC.

J is TRBJ2-7 and V is TRBV2; no reliable D call. The CDR3 has 14 residues. With 4 bases removed from V and 4 bases from J, the gap between germline ends came to 14 bases. Germline CDR1 SNHLY, CDR2 FYNNEI. The CDR3 spells CASSVGQFGYEQYF. In nucleotides, the CDR3 is TGTGCCAGCAGTGTGGGTCAGTTCGGGTACGAGCAGTACTTC.

This sequence joins TRBV4-2 and TRBJ1-5; D is unclear. Germline V CDR1 and CDR2: LGHNA, YNFKEQ. The V gene lost 6 bases and the J gene lost 5 bases, with 17 bases spanning the gap. CDR3 length: 15 residues. This CDR3 is CASREATSVDQPQHF. CDR3 nucleotide sequence: TGTGCCAGCAGGGAAGCGACTTCGGTGGATCAGCCCCAGCATTTT.

V gene TRBV28 combines with J gene TRBJ2-7; a possible D gene is TRBD1 (6 bases). CDR1 and CDR2 from the germline V gene are MDHEN and SYDVKM. Trimming left V 6 bases short and J 2 bases short, with 11 bases between. The CDR3 spans 13 residues. CDR3 nucleotides: TGTGCCAGCAGGCCCCAGGGGACCTACGAGCAGTACTTC. Amino acids: CASRPQGTYEQYF.

The chain employs TRBV5-1 and TRBJ2-6; D uncertain. The CDR3 has 15 residues. CDR1 and CDR2 (germline): SGHRS, YFSETQ. Trimming cost V 2 bases and J 7 bases, with 13 bases left between them. CDR3 protein: CASSFDSVRANVLTF. The CDR3 nucleotides read TGCGCCAGCAGCTTTGACTCCGTAAGAGCCAACGTCCTGACTTTC.

The J gene is TRBJ2-7, the V gene TRBV4-3; TRBD1 matches at 7 bases. This CDR3 contains 16 residues. CDR1 and CDR2 (germline): LGHNA, YSLEER. V shed 1 base and J 3 bases; nucleotides not matched to a gene: 9. CDR3 region: CASSQGAGTAYYEQYF. The CDR3 nucleotides are TGCGCCAGCAGCCAAGGTGCCGGGACAGCTTACTACGAGCAGTACTTC.

The rearrangement uses TRBV20-1 and TRBJ1-5, with D perhaps TRBD1 (5 bases). V lost 3 bases, J lost 3 bases, and 9 bases lay in between. CDR3 size: 13 residues. Germline CDR1 and CDR2: DFQATT and SNEGSKA (reference sequence). The CDR3 protein is CSASNRFNQPQHF. CDR3 sequence (DNA): TGCAGTGCTAGTAACAGGTTCAATCAGCCCCAGCATTTT.

This clone was seen a handful of times. The chain recombines TRBV3-1 (or the pseudogene TRBV3-2) with TRBJ2-5; 10 nucleotides agree with TRBD2. The CDR3 consists of 17 residues. J gave up 5 bases and V 1 base, and 10 bases lay outside the gene matches. Germline lookup yields CDR1 LGHDT and CDR2 YNNKEL (reference sequence). The CDR3 region is CASSQGLLAGAGETQYF. The CDR3 nucleotides are TGTGCCAGCAGCCAAGGTCTTCTAGCGGGAGCGGGGGAGACCCAGTACTTC.

The rearrangement joins TRBV11-3 to TRBJ2-5, with TRBD2 identical over 10 bases. Germline CDR1 SGHNT, CDR2 YENEEA. Germline trimming cut 5 bases from V and 5 bases from J; bases unmatched to any gene: 8. CDR3 length: 15 amino acids. CDR3 sequence (DNA): TGTGCCAGCAGCATGAGCGGGGGGGCGTTTGAGACCCAGTACTTC. Amino acid sequence: CASSMSGGAFETQYF.

This clone occurred a few times. This rearrangement joins TRBV27 to TRBJ2-7, with D tentatively TRBD1 (6 bases). Looked up from germline, CDR1 is MNHEY and CDR2 is SMNVEV (reference sequence). The CDR3 covers 15 residues. The V and J ends lost 3 bases and 4 bases respectively, with 16 bases between them. The CDR3 DNA follows: TGTGCCAGCAGTTTCGGTGGGGGCCGCATTTACGAGCAGTACTTC. It codes for CASSFGGGRIYEQYF.

The CDR3 sequence: CASSLVGTSGNTIYF. DNA of the CDR3: TGTGCCAGCAGTTTGGTAGGGACATCTGGAAACACCATATATTTT. The chain recombines TRBV27 with TRBJ1-3, with D perhaps matching TRBD1 (6 bases). The length of the CDR3 is 15 residues. V gave up 3 bases and J gave up 1 base, with 10 bases separating them. Germline V lookup: CDR1 MNHEY, CDR2 SMNVEV (reference sequence).

The genes are TRBV28 and TRBJ2-5; 9 bases map to TRBD1. The CDR3 loop spans 14 amino acids. Looked up from germline, CDR1 is MDHEN and CDR2 is SYDVKM. V gave up 4 bases and J gave up 4 bases; unmatched junction bases: 4. CDR3 region: CASSSLDRGETQYF. The DNA of the CDR3 is TGTGCCAGCAGTTCCCTGGACAGGGGAGAGACCCAGTACTTC.

V gene TRBV3-1 (or the pseudogene TRBV3-2) combines with J gene TRBJ1-5; possible D gene TRBD1, 5 bases. CDR1 is LGHDT and CDR2 is YNNKEL in the germline V gene (reference sequence). The ends were cut back, 0 bases at V and 4 bases at J, with 13 bases in the middle. This CDR3 is 16 amino acids long. The CDR3 sequence: CASSQDGGLGNQPQHF. CDR3 DNA: TGTGCCAGCAGCCAAGATGGGGGGTTGGGAAATCAGCCCCAGCATTTT.

The chain combines TRBV5-5 with TRBJ2-7, with D unclear. The CDR3 length is 14 residues. Germline V gene lookup returns CDR1 SGHKS and CDR2 YYEKEE (reference sequence). V was trimmed by 4 bases and J by 0 bases, leaving 11 bases between them. The CDR3 reads CASSPQASSYEQYF. For the CDR3, the DNA is TGTGCCAGCAGCCCCCAGGCGTCCTCCTACGAGCAGTACTTC.

The rearrangement uses TRBV14 and TRBJ2-1, with a possible D match to TRBD2 (6 bases). The CDR3 is 16 residues long. Looked up from germline, CDR1 is SGHDN and CDR2 is FVKESK. V lost 0 bases and J lost 4, with 13 bases in between. The DNA for the CDR3 is TGTGCCAGCAGCCAAGATAGGGGTGGGGGGTACAATGAGCAGTTCTTC. It translates to CASSQDRGGGYNEQFF.

A single count supports this clone. V is TRBV7-9 and J is TRBJ2-2; D is unclear. V lost 10 bases and J 8 bases, leaving 8 bases between the germline ends. The CDR3 is 10 residues long. The germline gives CDR1 SEHNR, CDR2 FQNEAQ (reference sequence). The CDR3 spells CATYVGELFF. DNA of the CDR3: TGTGCCACCTACGTAGGGGAGCTGTTTTTT.

This clone was recorded a few times. V is TRBV6-2 or TRBV6-3 and J is TRBJ2-7, with 8 positions matching TRBD1. The CDR3 covers 15 residues. The junction had 12 bases not matched to a gene; V was cut back by 6 bases and J by 5 bases. The germline gives CDR1 MNHEY, CDR2 SVGEGT. This CDR3 reads CASRPRDRHSNEQYF. The CDR3 region has the DNA TGTGCCAGCAGACCTCGGGACAGGCACAGCAACGAGCAGTACTTC.